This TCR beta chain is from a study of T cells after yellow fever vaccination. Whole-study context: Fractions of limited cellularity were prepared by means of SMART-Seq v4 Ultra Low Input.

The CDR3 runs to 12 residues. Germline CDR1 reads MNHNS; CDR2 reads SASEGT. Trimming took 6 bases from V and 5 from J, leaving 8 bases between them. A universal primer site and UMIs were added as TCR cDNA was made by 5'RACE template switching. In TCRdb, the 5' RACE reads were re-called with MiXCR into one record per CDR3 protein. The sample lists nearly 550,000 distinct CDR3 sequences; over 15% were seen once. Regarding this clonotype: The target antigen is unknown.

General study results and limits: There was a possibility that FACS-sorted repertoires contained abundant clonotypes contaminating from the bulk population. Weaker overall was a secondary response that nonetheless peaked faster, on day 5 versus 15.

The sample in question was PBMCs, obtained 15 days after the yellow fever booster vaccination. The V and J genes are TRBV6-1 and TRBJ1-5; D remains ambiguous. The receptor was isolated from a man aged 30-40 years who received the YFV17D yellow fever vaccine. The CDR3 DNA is TGTGCCAGCAGGGACGGATATCAGCCCCAGCATTTT. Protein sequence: CASRDGYQPQHF.